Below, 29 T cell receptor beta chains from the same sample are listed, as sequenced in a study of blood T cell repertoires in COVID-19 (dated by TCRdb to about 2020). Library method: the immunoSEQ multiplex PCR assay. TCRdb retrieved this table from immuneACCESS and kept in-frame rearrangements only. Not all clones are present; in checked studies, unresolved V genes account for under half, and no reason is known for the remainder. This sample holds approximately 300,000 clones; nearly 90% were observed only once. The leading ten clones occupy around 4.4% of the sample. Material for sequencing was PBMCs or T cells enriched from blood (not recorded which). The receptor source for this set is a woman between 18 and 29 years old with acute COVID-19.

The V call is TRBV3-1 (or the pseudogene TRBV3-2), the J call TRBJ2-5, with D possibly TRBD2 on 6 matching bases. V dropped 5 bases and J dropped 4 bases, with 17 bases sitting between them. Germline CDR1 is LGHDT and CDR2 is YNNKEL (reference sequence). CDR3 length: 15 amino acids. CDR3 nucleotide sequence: TGTGCCAGCAGCGCTGGAGGGGACTGGGCAGAGACCCAGTACTTC. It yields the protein CASSAGGDWAETQYF.

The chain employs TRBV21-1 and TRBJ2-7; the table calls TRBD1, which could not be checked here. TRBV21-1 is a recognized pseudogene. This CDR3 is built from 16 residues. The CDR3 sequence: CASSPPSGTGAYEQYF. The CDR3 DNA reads TGTGCCAGCAGCCCTCCGTCCGGGACAGGGGCCTACGAGCAGTACTTC.

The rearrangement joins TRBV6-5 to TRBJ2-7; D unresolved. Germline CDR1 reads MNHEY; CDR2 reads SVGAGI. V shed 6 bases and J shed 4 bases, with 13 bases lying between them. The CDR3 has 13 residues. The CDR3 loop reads CASRPSSDYEQYF. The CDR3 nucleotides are TGTGCCAGCAGACCCAGTTCCGATTACGAGCAGTACTTC.

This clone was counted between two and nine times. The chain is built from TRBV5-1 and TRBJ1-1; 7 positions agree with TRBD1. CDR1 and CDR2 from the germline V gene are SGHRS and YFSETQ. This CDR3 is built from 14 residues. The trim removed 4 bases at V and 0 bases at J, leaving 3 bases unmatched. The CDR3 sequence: CASSTDRMNTEAFF. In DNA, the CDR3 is TGCGCCAGCAGCACGGACAGGATGAACACTGAAGCTTTCTTT.

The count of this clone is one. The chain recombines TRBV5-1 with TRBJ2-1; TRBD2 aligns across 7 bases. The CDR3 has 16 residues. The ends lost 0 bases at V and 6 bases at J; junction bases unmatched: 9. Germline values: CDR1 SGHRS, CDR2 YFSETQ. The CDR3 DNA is TGCGCCAGCAGCTTGGCCACGGGAGGTGGTGGCAATGAGCAGTTCTTC. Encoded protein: CASSLATGGGGNEQFF.

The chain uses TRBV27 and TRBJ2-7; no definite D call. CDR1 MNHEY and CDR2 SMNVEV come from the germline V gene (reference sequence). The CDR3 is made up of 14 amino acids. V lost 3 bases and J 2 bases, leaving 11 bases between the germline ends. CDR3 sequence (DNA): TGTGCCAGCAGTTTCCACGCCGGTACCTACGAGCAGTACTTC. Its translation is CASSFHAGTYEQYF.

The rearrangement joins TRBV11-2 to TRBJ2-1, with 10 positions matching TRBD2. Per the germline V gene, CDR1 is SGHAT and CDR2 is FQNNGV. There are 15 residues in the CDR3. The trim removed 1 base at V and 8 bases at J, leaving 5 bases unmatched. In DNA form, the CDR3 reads TGTGCCAGCAGCTTAGGACTAGCGGGCCGAGATGAGCAGTTCTTC. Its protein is CASSLGLAGRDEQFF. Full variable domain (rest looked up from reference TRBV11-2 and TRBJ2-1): EAGVAQSPRYKIIEKRQSVAFWCNPISGHATLYWYQQILGQGPKLLIQFQNNGVVDDSQLPKDRFSAERLKGVDSTLKIQPAKLEDSAVYLCASSLGLAGRDEQFFGPGTRLTVL.

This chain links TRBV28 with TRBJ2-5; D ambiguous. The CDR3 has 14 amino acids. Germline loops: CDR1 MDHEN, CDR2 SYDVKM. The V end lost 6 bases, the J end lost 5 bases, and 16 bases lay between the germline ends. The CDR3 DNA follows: TGTGCCAGCAGCCTAGACCAAGATCGGGAGACCCAGTACTTC. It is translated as CASSLDQDRETQYF.

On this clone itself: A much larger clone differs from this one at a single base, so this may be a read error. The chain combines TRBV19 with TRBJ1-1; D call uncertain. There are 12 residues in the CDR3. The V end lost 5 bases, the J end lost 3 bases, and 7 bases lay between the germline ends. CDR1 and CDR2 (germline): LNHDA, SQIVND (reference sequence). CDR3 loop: CASSWGDTEAFF. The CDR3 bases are TGTGCCAGTAGTTGGGGAGACACTGAAGCTTTCTTT.

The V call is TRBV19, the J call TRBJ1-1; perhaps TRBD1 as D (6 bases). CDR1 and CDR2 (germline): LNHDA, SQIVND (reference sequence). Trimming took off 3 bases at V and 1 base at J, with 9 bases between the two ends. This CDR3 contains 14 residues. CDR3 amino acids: CASSIRQENTEAFF. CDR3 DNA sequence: TGTGCCAGTAGTATCAGACAGGAGAACACTGAAGCTTTCTTT.

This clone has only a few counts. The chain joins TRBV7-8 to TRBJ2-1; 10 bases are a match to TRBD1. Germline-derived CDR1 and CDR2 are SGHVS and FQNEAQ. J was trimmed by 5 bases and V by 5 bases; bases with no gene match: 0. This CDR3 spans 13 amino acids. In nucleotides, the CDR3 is TGTGCCAGCAGCGGGACAGGGGACAATGAGCAGTTCTTC. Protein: CASSGTGDNEQFF.

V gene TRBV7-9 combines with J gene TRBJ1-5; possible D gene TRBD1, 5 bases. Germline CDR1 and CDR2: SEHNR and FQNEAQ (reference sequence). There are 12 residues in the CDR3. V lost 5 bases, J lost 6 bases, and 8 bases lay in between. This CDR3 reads CASSQGGQPQHF. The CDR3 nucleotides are TGTGCCAGCAGCCAGGGCGGTCAGCCCCAGCATTTT.

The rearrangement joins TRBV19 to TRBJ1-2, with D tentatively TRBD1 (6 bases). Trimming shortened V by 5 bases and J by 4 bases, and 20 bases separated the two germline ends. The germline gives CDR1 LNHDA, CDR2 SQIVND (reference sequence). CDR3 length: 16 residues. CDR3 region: CASSSSNRDFGYGYTF. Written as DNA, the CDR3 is TGTGCCAGTAGTTCCTCGAACAGGGATTTTGGCTATGGCTACACCTTC.

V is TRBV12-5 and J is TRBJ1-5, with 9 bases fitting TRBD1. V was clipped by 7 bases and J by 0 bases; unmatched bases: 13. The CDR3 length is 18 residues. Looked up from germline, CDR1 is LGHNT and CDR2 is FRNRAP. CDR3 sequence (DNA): TGTGCTAGTGCCATTGGAGGGACAGGGCGAGATAGCAATCAGCCCCAGCATTTT. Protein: CASAIGGTGRDSNQPQHF.

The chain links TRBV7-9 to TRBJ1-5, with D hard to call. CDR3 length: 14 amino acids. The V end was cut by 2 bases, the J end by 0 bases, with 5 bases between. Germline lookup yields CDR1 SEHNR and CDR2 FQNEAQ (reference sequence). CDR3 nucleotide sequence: TGTGCCAGCAGCTTAAGCGATAGCAATCAGCCCCAGCATTTT. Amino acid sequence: CASSLSDSNQPQHF.

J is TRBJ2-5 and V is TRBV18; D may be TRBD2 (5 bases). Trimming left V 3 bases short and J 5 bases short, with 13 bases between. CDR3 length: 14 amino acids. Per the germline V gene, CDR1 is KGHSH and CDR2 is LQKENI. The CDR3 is CASSPPTGRETQYF. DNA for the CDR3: TGTGCCAGCTCACCTCCCACGGGAAGGGAGACCCAGTACTTC.

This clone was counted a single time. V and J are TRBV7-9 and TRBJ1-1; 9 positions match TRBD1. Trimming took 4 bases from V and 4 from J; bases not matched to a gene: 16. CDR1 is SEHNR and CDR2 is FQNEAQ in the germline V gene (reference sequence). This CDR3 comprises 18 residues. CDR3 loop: CASSSIGTGIRQGTEAFF. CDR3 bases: TGTGCCAGCAGCTCGATCGGGACAGGGATTCGACAGGGCACTGAAGCTTTCTTT.

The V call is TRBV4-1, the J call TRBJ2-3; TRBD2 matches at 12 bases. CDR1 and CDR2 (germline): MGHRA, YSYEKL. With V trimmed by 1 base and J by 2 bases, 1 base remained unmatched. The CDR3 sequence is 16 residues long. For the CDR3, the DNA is TGCGCCAGCAGCCAAGGGACTAGCGGGGACACAGATACGCAGTATTTT. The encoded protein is CASSQGTSGDTDTQYF.

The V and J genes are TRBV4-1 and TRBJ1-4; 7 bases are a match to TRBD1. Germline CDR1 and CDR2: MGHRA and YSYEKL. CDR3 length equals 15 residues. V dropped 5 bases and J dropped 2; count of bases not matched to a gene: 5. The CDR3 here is CASSGAGQTNEKLFF. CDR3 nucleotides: TGCGCCAGCAGCGGCGCGGGACAGACTAATGAAAAACTGTTTTTT.

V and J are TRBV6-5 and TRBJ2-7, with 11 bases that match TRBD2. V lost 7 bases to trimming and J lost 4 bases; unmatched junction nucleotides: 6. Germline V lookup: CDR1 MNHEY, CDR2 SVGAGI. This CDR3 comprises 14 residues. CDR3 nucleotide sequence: TGTGCCAGCATGGGGACTAGCGGAGATTACGAGCAGTACTTC. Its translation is CASMGTSGDYEQYF.

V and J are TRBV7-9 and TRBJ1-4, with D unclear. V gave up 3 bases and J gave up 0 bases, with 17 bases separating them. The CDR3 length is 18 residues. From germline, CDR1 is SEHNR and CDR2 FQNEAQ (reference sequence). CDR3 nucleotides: TGTGCCAGCAGCTTCCGCAACTTTACGATTGCAACTAATGAAAAACTGTTTTTT. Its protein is CASSFRNFTIATNEKLFF.

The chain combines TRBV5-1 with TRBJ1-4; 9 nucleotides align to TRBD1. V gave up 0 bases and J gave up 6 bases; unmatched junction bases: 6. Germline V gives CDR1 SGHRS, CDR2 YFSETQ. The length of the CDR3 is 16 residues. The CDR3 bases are TGCGCCAGCAGCTTGGGCACCGGGACAGGGTATGAAAAACTGTTTTTT. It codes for CASSLGTGTGYEKLFF.

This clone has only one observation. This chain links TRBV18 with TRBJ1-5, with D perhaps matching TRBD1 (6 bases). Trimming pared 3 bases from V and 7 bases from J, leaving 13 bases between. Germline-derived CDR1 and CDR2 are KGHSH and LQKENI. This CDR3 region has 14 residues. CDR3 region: CASSPGGRAQPQHF. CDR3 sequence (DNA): TGTGCCAGCTCACCGGGGGGGCGGGCGCAGCCCCAGCATTTT.

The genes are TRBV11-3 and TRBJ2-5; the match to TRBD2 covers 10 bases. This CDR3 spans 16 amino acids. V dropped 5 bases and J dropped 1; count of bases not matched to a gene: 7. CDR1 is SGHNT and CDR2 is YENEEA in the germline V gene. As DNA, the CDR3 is TGTGCCAGCAGCCTCGGACGGACTAGCGGCCAAGAGACCCAGTACTTC. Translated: CASSLGRTSGQETQYF.

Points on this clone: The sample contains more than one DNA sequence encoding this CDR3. The CDR3 is CASSSYYEQYF. The CDR3 DNA reads TGTGCCAGCAGCTCCTACTACGAGCAGTACTTC. This rearrangement joins TRBV27 to TRBJ2-7; D is unclear. Germline V gene data show CDR1 as MNHEY and CDR2 as SMNVEV (reference sequence). Trimming removed 6 bases from V and 3 bases from J, with 6 bases in between. This CDR3 region has 11 residues.

The chain's CDR3 is CASSLAGVNTEAFF. CDR3 bases: TGTGCCAGCAGCTTAGCAGGGGTGAACACTGAAGCTTTCTTT. The chain recombines TRBV11-2 with TRBJ1-1; perhaps TRBD1 as D (6 bases). CDR3 length: 14 residues. The germline V and J ends were trimmed by 1 base and 0 bases, with 6 bases remaining between them. Per germline, CDR1 SGHAT and CDR2 FQNNGV.

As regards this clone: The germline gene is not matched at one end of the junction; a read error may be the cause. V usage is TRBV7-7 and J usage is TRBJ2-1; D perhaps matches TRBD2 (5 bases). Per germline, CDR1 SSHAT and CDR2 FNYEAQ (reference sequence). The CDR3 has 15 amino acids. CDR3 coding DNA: TGTGCTAGCAGCATTGGGAGTAGTGGGTACAATGAGCAGTTCTTC. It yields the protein CASSIGSSGYNEQFF. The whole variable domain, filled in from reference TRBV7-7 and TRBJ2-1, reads GAGVSQSPRYKVTKRGQDVTLRCDPISSHATLYWYQQALGQGPEFLTYFNYEAQPDKSGLPSDRFSAERPEGSISTLTIQRTEQRDSAMYRCASSIGSSGYNEQFFGPGTRLTVL.

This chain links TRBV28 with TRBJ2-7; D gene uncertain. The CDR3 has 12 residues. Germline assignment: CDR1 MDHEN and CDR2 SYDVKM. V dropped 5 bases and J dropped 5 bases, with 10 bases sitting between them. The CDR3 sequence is CASSPRIDEQYF. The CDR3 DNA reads TGTGCCAGCAGTCCCAGAATCGACGAGCAGTACTTC.

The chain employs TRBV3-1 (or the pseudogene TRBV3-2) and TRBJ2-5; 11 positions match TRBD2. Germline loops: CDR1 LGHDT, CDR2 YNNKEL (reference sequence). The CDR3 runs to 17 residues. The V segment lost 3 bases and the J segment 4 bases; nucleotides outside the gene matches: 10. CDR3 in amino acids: CASSQLLAGVSGETQYF. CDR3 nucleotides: TGTGCCAGCAGCCAGTTACTAGCGGGAGTTTCGGGAGAGACCCAGTACTTC.